One and the same sample provided the 23 T cell receptor beta chains below, sequenced in a study of blood T cell repertoires in COVID-19. The assay was immunoSEQ multiplex PCR, and TCRdb's table has in-frame clones only and misses some. The sample has about 300,000 clones, 89% seen once. Sequencing was carried out using PBMCs or T cells enriched from blood (not recorded which). Every receptor here comes from a woman between 50 and 59 years old who had been exposed to COVID-19.

The chain carries TRBV3-1 (or the pseudogene TRBV3-2) and TRBJ2-5, with D perhaps TRBD1 (6 bases). Looked up from germline, CDR1 is LGHDT and CDR2 is YNNKEL (reference sequence). This CDR3 contains 17 residues. Trimming stripped 0 bases from V and 5 bases from J, with 19 bases between. This CDR3 reads CASSQDWARGSGETQYF. CDR3 coding DNA: TGTGCCAGCAGCCAAGATTGGGCCAGGGGAAGTGGGGAGACCCAGTACTTC.

The rearrangement joins TRBV3-1 (or the pseudogene TRBV3-2) to TRBJ1-5, with TRBD1 matching 10 bases. This CDR3 comprises 16 residues. J lost 7 bases, V lost 4 bases, and 10 bases had no gene match. Looked up from germline, CDR1 is LGHDT and CDR2 is YNNKEL (reference sequence). The CDR3 is CASSPRYLDRGQPQHF. CDR3 sequence (DNA): TGTGCCAGCAGCCCAAGATATCTGGACAGGGGGCAGCCCCAGCATTTT.

Only one count was recorded for this clone. The chain links TRBV5-1 to TRBJ2-1; 8 positions match TRBD2. The CDR3 totals 18 residues. V lost 0 bases and J lost 2; bases outside the gene matches: 10. CDR1 and CDR2 from the germline V gene are SGHRS and YFSETQ. CDR3 DNA sequence: TGCGCCAGCAGCTTGGAAGCGGGGGACCCGACCGCCTACAATGAGCAGTTCTTC. Amino acid sequence: CASSLEAGDPTAYNEQFF.

CDR3 loop: CASSHSSGGWTDTQYF. The CDR3 bases are TGTGCCAGCAGCCATTCTAGCGGGGGTTGGACAGATACGCAGTATTTT. The J gene is TRBJ2-3, the V gene TRBV3-1 (or the pseudogene TRBV3-2), with 10 bases lining up with TRBD2. The CDR3 sequence is 16 residues long. Germline-derived CDR1 and CDR2 are LGHDT and YNNKEL (reference sequence). V lost 3 bases, J lost 3 bases, and 6 bases stayed unmatched.

The chain carries TRBV7-8 and TRBJ1-2, with a possible D match to TRBD1 (6 bases). The CDR3 covers 13 residues. Trimming shortened V by 5 bases and J by 6 bases, and 13 bases separated the two germline ends. Looked up from germline, CDR1 is SGHVS and CDR2 is FQNEAQ. As DNA, the CDR3 is TGTGCCAGCAGCCCTTACCGGACAGATGGCTACACCTTC. Protein: CASSPYRTDGYTF.

The rearrangement links TRBV5-4 to TRBJ2-2; 10 bases agree with TRBD2. Germline CDR1 reads SGHNT; CDR2 reads YYREEE (reference sequence). The CDR3 extends over 15 amino acids. With 6 bases clipped from V and 5 bases from J, the junction kept 7 bases outside the gene matches. Here the CDR3 DNA reads TGTGCCAGCACCTTAGGACTAGCGGAAACCGGGGAGCTGTTTTTT. This codes for CASTLGLAETGELFF. The full variable domain, completed using reference TRBV5-4 and TRBJ2-2, is ETGVTQSPTHLIKTRGQQVTLRCSSQSGHNTVSWYQQALGQGPQFIFQYYREEENGRGNFPPRFSGLQFPNYSSELNVNALELDDSALYLCASTLGLAETGELFFGEGSRLTVL.

The rearrangement uses TRBV11-2 and TRBJ2-4; D gene uncertain. This CDR3 region has 17 residues. From germline, CDR1 is SGHAT and CDR2 FQNNGV. Trimming removed 0 bases at V and 3 bases at J, with 15 bases between. The CDR3 reads CASSLDHPPRGKNIQYF. The CDR3 region has the DNA TGTGCCAGCAGCTTAGATCATCCGCCTAGAGGCAAAAACATTCAGTACTTC.

The V call is TRBV5-1, the J call TRBJ2-1; 11 nucleotides align to TRBD2. CDR1 and CDR2 (germline): SGHRS, YFSETQ. Unmatched junction bases numbered 7, after V lost 0 bases and J lost 8 bases. The CDR3 is made up of 16 amino acids. DNA of the CDR3: TGCGCCAGCAGCTTGGAGGTTAGCGGGGGGGCCCATGAGCAGTTCTTC. Translated: CASSLEVSGGAHEQFF.

The genes are TRBV3-1 (or the pseudogene TRBV3-2) and TRBJ2-3; D is perhaps TRBD2 (5 bases). CDR1 and CDR2 from the germline V gene are LGHDT and YNNKEL (reference sequence). Deletions cut 2 bases from V and 1 base from J, with 7 bases between. The length of the CDR3 is 14 residues. The CDR3 region is CASSQRDGTDTQYF. In nucleotides, the CDR3 is TGTGCCAGCAGCCAACGGGATGGCACAGATACGCAGTATTTT.

V is TRBV9 and J is TRBJ2-3; D is ambiguous. The CDR3 is 14 amino acids. The ends were cut back, 5 bases at V and 2 bases at J, with 12 bases in the middle. The germline CDR1 and CDR2 sequences are SGDLS and YYNGEE. The CDR3 spells CASSLTNPTDTQYF. The CDR3 bases are TGTGCCAGCAGTCTTACTAATCCCACAGATACGCAGTATTTT.

For this clone: Other DNA sequences in the sample encode the same CDR3. This chain's CDR3 is CASRDRGRGETQYF. Written as DNA, the CDR3 is TGTGCCAGTAGGGACAGGGGGCGCGGAGAGACCCAGTACTTC. The V call is TRBV19, the J call TRBJ2-5; 11 nucleotides match TRBD1. Trimming removed 6 bases from V and 4 bases from J; junction bases left unmatched: 4. Germline V lookup: CDR1 LNHDA, CDR2 SQIVND (reference sequence). CDR3 length: 14 amino acids.

The chain couples TRBV29-1 to TRBJ2-7, with TRBD1 as a possible D gene (6 bases). This CDR3 contains 12 residues. Trimming removed 7 bases at V and 3 bases at J, with 13 bases between. Germline CDR1 SQVTM, CDR2 ANQGSEA. The CDR3 region is CSGRTEYYEQYF. The CDR3 nucleotides read TGCAGCGGCCGGACAGAGTACTACGAGCAGTACTTC.

This chain links TRBV28 with TRBJ1-5, with 8 bases matching TRBD1. After removal of 5 bases from V and 5 bases from J, the junction contained 8 bases not matched to a gene. Germline CDR1 is MDHEN and CDR2 is SYDVKM. The CDR3 runs 15 residues. Here the CDR3 DNA reads TGTGCCAGCAGTCCACGGACAGGGTATTATCAGCCCCAGCATTTT. Translating it yields CASSPRTGYYQPQHF. The variable domain in full, completed from reference TRBV28 and TRBJ1-5, reads DVKVTQSSRYLVKRTGEKVFLECVQDMDHENMFWYRQDPGLGLRLIYFSYDVKMKEKGDIPEGYSVSREKKERFSLILESASTNQTSMYLCASSPRTGYYQPQHFGDGTRLSIL.

The chain uses TRBV7-2 and TRBJ2-7; 7 positions agree with TRBD2. CDR1 is SGHTA, CDR2 FQGNSA, per germline. The CDR3 totals 16 residues. Losses at the gene ends were 5 bases for V and 0 bases for J; bases not matched to a gene: 10. In DNA form, the CDR3 reads TGTGCCAGCAGCCTGATGCGAGCGGGGCCCTCCTACGAGCAGTACTTC. Translation: CASSLMRAGPSYEQYF.

As to this clone: Other nucleotide sequences from this sample produce the same CDR3. The chain employs TRBV18 and TRBJ2-7; a possible D gene is TRBD1 (5 bases). The CDR3 contains 15 residues. Germline-derived CDR1 and CDR2 are KGHSH and LQKENI. V lost 3 bases, J lost 0 bases, and 12 bases lay in between. DNA for the CDR3: TGTGCCAGCTCACCCGACAGATTGAGCTCCTACGAGCAGTACTTC. Protein: CASSPDRLSSYEQYF. Complete variable domain (other parts from reference TRBV18 and TRBJ2-7): NAGVMQNPRHLVRRRGQEARLRCSPMKGHSHVYWYRQLPEEGLKFMVYLQKENIIDESGMPKERFSAEFPKEGPSILRIQQVVRGDSAAYFCASSPDRLSSYEQYFGPGTRLTVT.

The chain employs TRBV3-1 (or the pseudogene TRBV3-2) and TRBJ1-2; the D gene is possibly TRBD1 (6 bases). The CDR3 consists of 15 residues. Germline values: CDR1 LGHDT, CDR2 YNNKEL (reference sequence). Trimming left V 6 bases short and J 3 bases short, with 17 bases between. Here the CDR3 reads CASRPQGWGYYGYTF. In DNA form, the CDR3 reads TGTGCCAGCAGGCCCCAGGGGTGGGGATACTATGGCTACACCTTC.

This rearrangement joins TRBV6-5 to TRBJ2-7; TRBD1 matches at 7 bases. Germline CDR1 MNHEY, CDR2 SVGAGI. The CDR3 runs 16 residues. The junction had 8 bases not matched to a gene; V was cut back by 0 bases and J by 3 bases. CDR3 bases: TGTGCCAGCAGTTACTCGAAGGGGGCGCCGAACTACGAGCAGTACTTC. As protein: CASSYSKGAPNYEQYF.

This clone was seen once. This rearrangement joins TRBV7-6 to TRBJ2-7; tentatively, D is TRBD1 (6 bases). Germline loops: CDR1 SGHVS, CDR2 FNYEAQ. Trimming left V 5 bases short and J 3 bases short, with 11 bases between. This CDR3 has 13 amino acids. The CDR3 region is CASSAETGYEQYF. DNA of the CDR3: TGTGCCAGCAGCGCAGAGACAGGCTACGAGCAGTACTTC.

CDR3 amino acids: CASSVGTGSDGNQPQHF. The CDR3 nucleotides read TGTGCCAGCAGCGTAGGGACAGGGTCAGACGGCAATCAGCCCCAGCATTTT. The rearrangement uses TRBV9 and TRBJ1-5, with TRBD1 matching over 8 bases. The CDR3 extends over 17 amino acids. The J segment lost 2 bases and the V segment lost 0 bases, leaving 7 bases of the junction unmatched. Per germline, CDR1 SGDLS and CDR2 YYNGEE.

V gene TRBV3-1 (or the pseudogene TRBV3-2) combines with J gene TRBJ1-3; the D gene is possibly TRBD1 (6 bases). CDR3 length: 16 amino acids. Germline CDR1 is LGHDT and CDR2 is YNNKEL (reference sequence). V gave up 4 bases and J gave up 2 bases, with 15 bases separating them. The CDR3 nucleotides read TGTGCCAGCAGCCGTAGACAGGAACTCGCTGGAAACACCATATATTTT. Its translation is CASSRRQELAGNTIYF.

This clone was recorded once. The rearrangement uses TRBV2 and TRBJ2-3; 8 nucleotides match TRBD1. V lost 6 bases to trimming and J lost 1 base; unmatched junction nucleotides: 9. Germline V CDR1 and CDR2: SNHLY, FYNNEI. This CDR3 region has 16 residues. The DNA for the CDR3 is TGTGCCAGCAGGGACCCGACAGGGGAGGGCACAGATACGCAGTATTTT. This sequence encodes CASRDPTGEGTDTQYF.

This chain uses TRBV30 with TRBJ2-3; perhaps TRBD1 as D (6 bases). V was cut by 0 bases and J by 14 bases, with 12 bases left in between. The CDR3 has 11 residues. Germline loops: CDR1 GTSNPN, CDR2 SVGIG (reference sequence). CDR3 in amino acids: CAWSVAGGRYF. The CDR3 DNA follows: TGTGCCTGGAGTGTAGCTGGGGGCAGGTATTTT.

J is TRBJ1-1 and V is TRBV4-1; no reliable D call. Germline values: CDR1 MGHRA, CDR2 YSYEKL. This CDR3 has 15 amino acids. V was shortened by 2 bases and J by 5 bases, with 15 bases between the two germline ends. CDR3: CASSQLSRGRTEAFF. In DNA, the CDR3 is TGCGCCAGCAGCCAACTCAGCCGGGGAAGGACTGAAGCTTTCTTT.